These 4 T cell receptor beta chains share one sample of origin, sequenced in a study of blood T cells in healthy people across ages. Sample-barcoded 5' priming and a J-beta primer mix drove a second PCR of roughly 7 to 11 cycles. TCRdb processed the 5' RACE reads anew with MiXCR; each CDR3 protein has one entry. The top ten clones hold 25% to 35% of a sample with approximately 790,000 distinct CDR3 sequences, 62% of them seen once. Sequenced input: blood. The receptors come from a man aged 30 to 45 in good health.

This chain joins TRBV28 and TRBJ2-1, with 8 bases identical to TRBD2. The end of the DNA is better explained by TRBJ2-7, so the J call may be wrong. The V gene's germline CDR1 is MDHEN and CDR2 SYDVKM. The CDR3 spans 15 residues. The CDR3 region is CASSHRTSRPNEQYF. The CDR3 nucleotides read TGTGCCAGCAGTCATAGGACTAGCAGGCCAAATGAGCAGTACTTC.

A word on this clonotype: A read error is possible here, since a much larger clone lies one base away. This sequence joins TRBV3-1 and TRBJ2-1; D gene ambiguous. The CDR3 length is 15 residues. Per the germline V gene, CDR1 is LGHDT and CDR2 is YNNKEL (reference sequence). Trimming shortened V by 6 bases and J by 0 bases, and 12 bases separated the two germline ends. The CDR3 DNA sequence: TGTGCCAGCAGTCCCAGCAGGAGCTCCTACAATGAGCAGTTCTTC. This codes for CASSPSRSSYNEQFF.

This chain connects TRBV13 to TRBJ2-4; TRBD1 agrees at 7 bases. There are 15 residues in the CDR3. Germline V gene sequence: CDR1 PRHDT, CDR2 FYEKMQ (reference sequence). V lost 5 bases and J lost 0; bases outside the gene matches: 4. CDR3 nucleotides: TGTGCCAGCAGCCCAAACAGGGGAGCCAAAAACATTCAGTACTTC. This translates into CASSPNRGAKNIQYF.

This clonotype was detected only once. The CDR3 here is CSVPGAVMGELFF. The CDR3 DNA reads as TGCAGCGTTCCGGGGGCGGTCATGGGGGAGCTGTTTTTT. V is TRBV29-1 and J is TRBJ2-2; either TRBD1 or TRBD2 may fit D (6 bases each). Trimming cost V 5 bases and J 8 bases, with 15 bases left between them. CDR3 length: 13 residues. CDR1 SQVTM and CDR2 ANQGSEA come from the germline V gene.